The clone carrying this T cell receptor beta chain has just one count. What it binds is not known. TCRdb keeps only in-frame clones here, not all; method: immunoSEQ multiplex PCR. There are 150,000 to 200,000 clones in the sample; 94% occur only once, and roughly 9.8% lies in the top ten. The record originates from a study of T cell responses to AZD1222 COVID-19 vaccine. Whole-study findings and limits: Nearly half of spike-specific TCRs reportedly go after variant regions that carry no mutations. It should be noted that donors were predominantly white British and more often female, and clonal diversity was possibly underestimated.

The V and J ends lost 6 bases and 5 bases, in that order; junction bases with no gene match: 5. The length of the CDR3 is 14 residues. Germline values: CDR1 MNHEY, CDR2 SVGAGI. The chain is built from TRBV6-5 and TRBJ1-4, with 8 bases fitting TRBD1. The source is an adult in good health. The starting material was peripheral blood, obtained on day 0 of AZD1222 vaccination. The CDR3 DNA sequence: TGTGCCAGCAGGTCGGGACAGGCCAATGAAAAACTGTTTTTT. Protein product: CASRSGQANEKLFF.